These T cell receptor beta chains were read from a single sample in a study of T cell repertoires in cytomegalovirus infection. Each CDR3 protein is one row after TCRdb ran MiXCR on the reads. The table includes fewer than 850,000 distinct CDR3 sequences, roughly 29% detected once. Which antigens these TCRs recognize remains unknown. The starting material was cultured CD8+ T cells from PBMCs, obtained from culture after CMV antigen stimulation. The source of these receptors is a human donor in good health (CMV status not recorded). Some clones in this sample may be carry-over from other donors' samples. Both conserved end residues are part of each CDR3. The order of the fields is J gene, CDR3 length, D gene, V gene, clone size, CDR3 DNA, CDR3 protein. D genes are given only for firm matches. The listing skips clone size in some rows; elsewhere it reads once, few, many or a size class.

>TRBJ2-4|12|.|TRBV12-3/TRBV12-4|few
TGTGCCAGCAGTTTGGGACCGACAGTGAGCCTCTTC
CASSLGPTVSLF
>TRBJ1-1|14|.|TRBV9|.
TGTGCCAGCAGCGTATTGAAGTCTGCCACTGAAGCTTTCTTT
CASSVLKSATEAFF
>TRBJ1-5|11|.|TRBV6-1|few
TGTGCCAGCAGTGAAATTCAGCCCCAGCATTTT
CASSEIQPQHF
>TRBJ2-7|16|TRBD1|TRBV5-6|few
TGTGCCAGCAGCTTAGCGAGACAGGGGAATTCTTACGAGCAGTACTTC
CASSLARQGNSYEQYF
>TRBJ1-1|14|.|TRBV12-3/TRBV12-4|.
TGTGCCAGCAGTTTAGGCAAGGGAGGAACTGAAGCTTTCTTT
CASSLGKGGTEAFF
>TRBJ1-4|15|.|TRBV10-3|.
TGTGCCATCAGTGAGTCGGGGGACCGTTATGAAAAACTGTTTTTT
CAISESGDRYEKLFF
>TRBJ2-1|17|TRBD2|TRBV7-3|once
TGTGCCAGCAGCCCGCGTAGTGGGGCGGGAGTCTACAATGAGCAGTTCTTC
CASSPRSGAGVYNEQFF
>TRBJ2-7|15|.|TRBV7-6|few
TGTGCCAGCAGCTTAAACGGGGGCAGGGGGAGCGAGCAGTACTTC
CASSLNGGRGSEQYF
>TRBJ2-2|16|.|TRBV6-2/TRBV6-3|.
TGTGCCAGCAGTTACAGGACTGCCGCGAACACCGGGGAGCTGTTTTTT
CASSYRTAANTGELFF
>TRBJ2-6|14|.|TRBV28|.
TGTGCCACCCATCTCCCCTCTGGGGCCAACGTCCTGACTTTC
CATHLPSGANVLTF
>TRBJ2-5|14|.|TRBV6-5|.
TGTGCCAGCAGTAGAGTACAGGGTACCGGGACCCAGTACTTC
CASSRVQGTGTQYF
>TRBJ2-3|15|.|TRBV4-1|few
TGCGCCAGCAGCCAAGATGCGGGAACGACAGATACGCAGTATTTT
CASSQDAGTTDTQYF
>TRBJ2-7|16|.|TRBV7-9|.
TGTGCCAGCAGCTTAGCGCCAGGGGCTGTTTCGGGGGATCAGTACTTC
CASSLAPGAVSGDQYF
>TRBJ2-1|14|TRBD1|TRBV29-1|.
TGCAGCGCCCTTGGGACAGGGGCCTACAATGAGCAGTTCTTC
CSALGTGAYNEQFF
>TRBJ1-4|14|.|TRBV7-6|few
TGTGCCAGCAGCACCGCTAGATGGAATGAAAAACTGTTTTTT
CASSTARWNEKLFF
>TRBJ2-5|14|.|TRBV27|.
TGTGCCAGCATTTTAGCAGCGCCACAAGAGACCCAGTACTTC
CASILAAPQETQYF
>TRBJ2-3|20|.|TRBV10-2|few
TGCGCCAGCAGTGATGCCGCCGCCCCAGATGGTATAGGGATCCCAGATACGCAGTATTTT
CASSDAAAPDGIGIPDTQYF
>TRBJ1-1|14|.|TRBV7-9|many
TGTGCCAGCAGCTTAGTGAGCCCCAACACTGAAGCTTTCTTT
CASSLVSPNTEAFF
>TRBJ2-7|16|.|TRBV20-1|.
TGCAGTGCTAGAGTGAGGCCGGGGGACCCCTCCGGCGAGCAGTACTTC
CSARVRPGDPSGEQYF
>TRBJ1-1|14|TRBD1|TRBV20-1|.
TGCAGGGCCCCCCCCCGGGACAGAGACACTGAAGCTTTCTTT
CRAPPRDRDTEAFF
>TRBJ2-1|13|.|TRBV4-1|many
TGCGCCAGCAGCTCCTGGCCTGTCAATGAGCAGTTCTTC
CASSSWPVNEQFF
>TRBJ1-2|15|.|TRBV3-1|.
TGTGCCAGCAGTTCCAACTACGACAGTGCCTATGGCTACACCTTC
CASSSNYDSAYGYTF
>TRBJ2-7|14|.|TRBV27|few
TGTGCCAGCAGTCTCCCGGGTAGGGCCTACGAGCAGTACTTC
CASSLPGRAYEQYF
>TRBJ2-3|15|TRBD2|TRBV10-3|.
TGTGCCATCAGTGAGGCGGGGGGGTTAACAGATACGCAGTATTTT
CAISEAGGLTDTQYF
>TRBJ1-1|14|.|TRBV6-4|few
TGTGCCAGCAGTGACCAGGGCCTCGCGGGGGAAGCTTTCTTT
CASSDQGLAGEAFF
>TRBJ2-5|15|TRBD1|TRBV5-1|.
TGCGCCAGCAGCTCGCTCAGGGGGCTAGAGGAGACCCAGTACTTC
CASSSLRGLEETQYF
>TRBJ2-3|15|.|TRBV19|few
TGTGCCAGTAAGCCCCGACACTTACCCACAGATACGCAGTATTTT
CASKPRHLPTDTQYF
>TRBJ1-6|18|.|TRBV5-1|few
TGCGCCAGCAGCTTATTAACCGACAGGAGCTCCTATAATTCACCCCTCCACTTT
CASSLLTDRSSYNSPLHF
>TRBJ2-1|17|TRBD1|TRBV7-9|.
TGTGCCAGCAGCAGAAGAGGAACAGGGGCCGCCTACAATGAGCAGTTCTTC
CASSRRGTGAAYNEQFF
>TRBJ2-7|14|.|TRBV27|.
TGTGCCAGCAGTTTCATACCAAGATCCTACGAGCAGTACTTC
CASSFIPRSYEQYF
>TRBJ2-1|16|.|TRBV7-3|.
TGTGCCAGCAGCTCGCCATTCGGCCCAAGCAACAATGAGCAGTTCTTC
CASSSPFGPSNNEQFF
>TRBJ2-7|14|TRBD2|TRBV2|few
TGTGCCAGCAGCTCTAGCGGGGGCCCCCACGAGCAGTACTTC
CASSSSGGPHEQYF
>TRBJ1-6|14|.|TRBV7-6|.
TGTGCCAGCAGCTCCTCGGGGGGCAATTCACCCCTCCACTTT
CASSSSGGNSPLHF
>TRBJ2-7|14|.|TRBV7-4|few
TGTGCCAGCGGGCGAGAGGGGAATCCCTACGAGCAGTACTTC
CASGREGNPYEQYF
>TRBJ1-5|13|.|TRBV5-6|.
TGTGCCAGCAGCTATGACAGTACTCAGCCCCAGCATTTT
CASSYDSTQPQHF
>TRBJ2-2|15|.|TRBV11-2|.
TGTGCCAGCAGCTTAAAACAGTCGAACACCGGGGAGCTGTTTTTT
CASSLKQSNTGELFF
>TRBJ2-2|19|TRBD2|TRBV7-2|many
TGTGCCAGCAGCTTAGCCGCTAGCGGGATCTATCGGGGAACCGGGGAGCTGTTTTTT
CASSLAASGIYRGTGELFF